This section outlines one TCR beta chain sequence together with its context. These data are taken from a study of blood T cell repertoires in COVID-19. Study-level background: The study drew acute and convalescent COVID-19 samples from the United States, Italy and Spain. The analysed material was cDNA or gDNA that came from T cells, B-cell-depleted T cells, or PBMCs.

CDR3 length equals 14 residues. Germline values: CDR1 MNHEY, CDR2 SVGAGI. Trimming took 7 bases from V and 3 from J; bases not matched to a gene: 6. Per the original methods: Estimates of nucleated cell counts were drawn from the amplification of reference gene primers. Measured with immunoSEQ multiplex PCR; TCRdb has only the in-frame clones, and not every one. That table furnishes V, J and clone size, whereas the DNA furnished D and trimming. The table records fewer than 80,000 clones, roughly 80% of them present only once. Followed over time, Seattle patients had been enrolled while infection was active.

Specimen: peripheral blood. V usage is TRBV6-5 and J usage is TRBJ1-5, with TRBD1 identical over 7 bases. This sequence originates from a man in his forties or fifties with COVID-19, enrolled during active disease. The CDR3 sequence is CASIPTGFNQPQHF. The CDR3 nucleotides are TGTGCCAGCATCCCGACAGGGTTCAATCAGCCCCAGCATTTT.